Below are 9 T cell receptor beta chains sequenced from a single sample in a study of shared clonotypes between healthy human individuals. TCRdb's table, derived via immunoSEQ multiplex PCR, lists solely in-frame clones and lacks some. Here the sample spans some 470,000 clones, approximately 80% being singletons. The specimen sequenced was PBMCs. The receptors were sampled from a woman aged 40-49 years in good health. Some clones in this sample may be carry-over from other donors' samples.

CDR3 DNA: TGCGCCAGCAGCTTCCAGGGACAGTCCTACGAGCAGTACTTC. Protein: CASSFQGQSYEQYF. The chain links TRBV5-1 to TRBJ2-7; 7 bases line up with TRBD1. Germline V gene lookup returns CDR1 SGHRS and CDR2 YFSETQ. CDR3 length: 14 amino acids. V lost 2 bases, J lost 1 base, and 3 bases stayed unmatched.

The J gene is TRBJ1-5, the V gene TRBV7-3; 7 nucleotides align to TRBD1. Germline V gene lookup returns CDR1 SGHTA and CDR2 FQGTGA. V was pared by 2 bases and J by 1 base, with 2 bases of the junction left unmatched. CDR3 length: 15 amino acids. The CDR3 sequence is CASSLSGGSNQPQHF. The CDR3 DNA sequence: TGTGCCAGCAGCTTATCAGGGGGGAGCAATCAGCCCCAGCATTTT.

The chain carries TRBV7-3 and TRBJ2-3, with 9 bases lining up with TRBD2. From germline, CDR1 is SGHTA and CDR2 FQGTGA. The CDR3 contains 14 residues. Trimming removed 5 bases from V and 4 bases from J; junction bases left unmatched: 4. CDR3 in amino acids: CASSMGLASDTQYF. CDR3 nucleotide sequence: TGTGCCAGCAGCATGGGACTAGCCTCAGATACGCAGTATTTT.

The J gene is TRBJ2-1, the V gene TRBV28; TRBD2 matches at 8 bases. This CDR3 is built from 15 residues. V trimming: 6 bases; J trimming: 0 bases; junction bases outside the gene matches: 4. CDR1 is MDHEN and CDR2 is SYDVKM in the germline V gene. DNA for the CDR3: TGTGCCAGCAGATCGGGACTAGGCTCCTACAATGAGCAGTTCTTC. Encoded protein: CASRSGLGSYNEQFF.

V is TRBV6-4 and J is TRBJ2-1; 9 bases are a match to TRBD2. This CDR3 spans 15 amino acids. Trimming at V came to 3 bases and at J to 6 bases, leaving 6 bases not matched to a gene. Germline V gene sequence: CDR1 MRHNA, CDR2 SNTAGT. Here the CDR3 DNA reads TGTGCCAGCAGTGATTGGGGTAGCGGGGGCAATGAGCAGTTCTTC. Protein: CASSDWGSGGNEQFF.

The V call is TRBV15, the J call TRBJ2-2; 7 nucleotides agree with TRBD1. The CDR3 runs 15 residues. V dropped 0 bases and J dropped 11; count of bases not matched to a gene: 9. Germline CDR1 reads LNHNV; CDR2 reads YYDKDF (reference sequence). CDR3 protein: CATSRDQNRGRELFF. CDR3 in DNA: TGTGCCACCAGCAGAGATCAGAACAGGGGCCGTGAGCTGTTTTTT.

This chain uses TRBV6-1 with TRBJ2-2; tentatively, D is TRBD2 (7 bases). V gave up 7 bases and J gave up 7 bases, with 19 bases separating them. The CDR3 loop spans 15 amino acids. Germline V gives CDR1 MNHNS, CDR2 SASEGT. In DNA form, the CDR3 reads TGTGCCAGCACCCTAGAAGGGGGGAGGGGCGGGGAGCTGTTTTTT. This encodes CASTLEGGRGGELFF.

This chain uses TRBV6-1 with TRBJ2-3; D is ambiguous. With 10 bases removed from V and 1 base from J, the gap between germline ends came to 9 bases. This CDR3 has 12 amino acids. From germline, CDR1 is MNHNS and CDR2 SASEGT. CDR3 protein: CATSGGTDTQYF. CDR3 bases: TGTGCCACTTCCGGTGGCACAGATACGCAGTATTTT.

The chain uses TRBV29-1 and TRBJ2-7, with TRBD2 identical over 8 bases. This CDR3 has 12 residues. The V gene's germline CDR1 is SQVTM and CDR2 ANQGSEA. DNA for the CDR3: TGCAGTACCCGGGGGGGAGCCTACGAGCAGTACTTC. It is translated as CSTRGGAYEQYF.